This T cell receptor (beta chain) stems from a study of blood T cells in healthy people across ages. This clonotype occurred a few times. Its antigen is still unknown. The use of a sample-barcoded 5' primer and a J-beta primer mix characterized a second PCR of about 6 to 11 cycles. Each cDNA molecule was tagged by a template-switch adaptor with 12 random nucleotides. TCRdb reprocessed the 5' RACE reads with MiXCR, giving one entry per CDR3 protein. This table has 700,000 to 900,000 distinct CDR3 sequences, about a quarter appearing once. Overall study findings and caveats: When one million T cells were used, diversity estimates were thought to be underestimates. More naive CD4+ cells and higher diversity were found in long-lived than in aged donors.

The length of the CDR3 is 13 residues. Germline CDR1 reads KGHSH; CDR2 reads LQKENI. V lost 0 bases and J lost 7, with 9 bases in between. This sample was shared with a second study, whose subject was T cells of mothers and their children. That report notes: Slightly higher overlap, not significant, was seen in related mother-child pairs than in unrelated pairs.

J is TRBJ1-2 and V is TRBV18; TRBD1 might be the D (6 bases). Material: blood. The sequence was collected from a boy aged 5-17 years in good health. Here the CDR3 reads CASSPPQQGGYTF. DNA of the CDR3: TGTGCCAGCTCACCACCCCAACAGGGTGGCTACACCTTC.